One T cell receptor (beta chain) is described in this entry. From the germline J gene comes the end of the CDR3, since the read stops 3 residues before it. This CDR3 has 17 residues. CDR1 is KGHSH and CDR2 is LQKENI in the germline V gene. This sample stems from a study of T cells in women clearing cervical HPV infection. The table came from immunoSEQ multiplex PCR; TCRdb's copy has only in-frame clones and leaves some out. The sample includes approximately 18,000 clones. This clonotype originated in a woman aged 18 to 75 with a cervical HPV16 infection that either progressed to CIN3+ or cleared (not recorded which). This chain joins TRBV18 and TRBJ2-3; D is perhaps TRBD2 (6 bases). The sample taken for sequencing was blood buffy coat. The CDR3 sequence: CASSPRSTGGYQETQYF. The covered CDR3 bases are TGTGCCAGCTCACCACGGTCGACCGGGGGTTACCAAGAGACG.